Below are 10 T cell receptor beta chains sequenced from a single sample in a study of T cells after yellow fever vaccination. TCRdb ran MiXCR on the 5' RACE reads and lists one entry per CDR3 protein. The sample has tens of thousands of distinct CDR3 sequences; around 7.7% are singletons. Sequenced material: CD8+ T cells sorted from PBMCs, taken roughly 10 days after the first yellow fever vaccination. The receptors were sampled from a man aged 18 to 29 who received the YFV17D yellow fever vaccine.

This clonotype was counted at least ten times. CDR3 nucleotide sequence: TGCAGTGCTAGGCCCGGGGGCTCCCAGGAGCAGTTCTTC. Its protein is CSARPGGSQEQFF. V is TRBV20-1 and J is TRBJ2-1; tentatively, D is TRBD1 or TRBD2 (6 bases each). Trimming cost V 3 bases and J 10 bases, with 16 bases left between them. The germline V gene has CDR1 DFQATT and CDR2 SNEGSKA (reference sequence). The CDR3 length is 13 residues.

The genes are TRBV18 and TRBJ1-5; D not certain. The V gene lost 3 bases and the J gene lost 9 bases, with 15 bases spanning the gap. CDR1 KGHSH and CDR2 LQKENI come from the germline V gene. CDR3 size: 14 residues. In DNA form, the CDR3 reads TGTGCCAGCTCACCGCGACGGACCTGGCGGCCCCAGCATTTT. Its translation is CASSPRRTWRPQHF. The whole variable domain, remainder taken from reference TRBV18 and TRBJ1-5, is NAGVMQNPRHLVRRRGQEARLRCSPMKGHSHVYWYRQLPEEGLKFMVYLQKENIIDESGMPKERFSAEFPKEGPSILRIQQVVRGDSAAYFCASSPRRTWRPQHFGDGTRLSIL.

This clonotype was observed at least ten times. The chain uses TRBV20-1 and TRBJ2-7; a possible D gene is TRBD2 (6 bases). V lost 3 bases and J 0 bases, leaving 15 bases between the germline ends. The germline V gene encodes CDR1 DFQATT and CDR2 SNEGSKA (reference sequence). CDR3 size: 15 residues. The CDR3: CSARPLLANSYEQYF. CDR3 nucleotides: TGCAGTGCTAGGCCCTTACTAGCTAACTCCTACGAGCAGTACTTC.

This clonotype has at least ten counts. This rearrangement joins TRBV10-2 to TRBJ2-2; 8 nucleotides align to TRBD2. Germline V CDR1 and CDR2: WSHSY, SAAADI. The CDR3 has 15 residues. After removal of 8 bases from V and 3 bases from J, the junction contained 8 bases not matched to a gene. CDR3 protein: CASSRGSGDTGELFF. The CDR3 coding sequence is TGCGCCAGCTCCCGGGGTAGCGGGGACACCGGGGAGCTGTTTTTT.

This clonotype was seen repeatedly, ten times or more. The chain uses TRBV7-9 and TRBJ1-1; no clear D. In germline, CDR1 is SEHNR, CDR2 FQNEAQ (reference sequence). CDR3 size: 14 residues. V was cut by 8 bases and J by 4 bases, with 17 bases left in between. In DNA, the CDR3 is TGTGCCAGCCTTAGGCCCGTGTGGGTCACTGAAGCTTTCTTT. Residues: CASLRPVWVTEAFF. The full variable domain, its missing parts supplied by reference TRBV7-9 and TRBJ1-1, is DTGVSQNPRHKITKRGQNVTFRCDPISEHNRLYWYRQTLGQGPEFLTYFQNEAQLEKSRLLSDRFSAERPKGSFSTLEIQRTEQGDSAMYLCASLRPVWVTEAFFGQGTRLTVV.

CDR3 DNA sequence: TGTGCCAGTACCACAGGAAATCAGCCCCAGCATTTT. The encoded protein is CASTTGNQPQHF. The chain employs TRBV7-9 and TRBJ1-5; D possibly corresponds to TRBD1 (5 bases). Germline V gives CDR1 SEHNR, CDR2 FQNEAQ (reference sequence). The germline V and J ends were trimmed by 9 bases and 4 bases, with 10 bases remaining between them. There are 12 residues in the CDR3.

Ten or more counts support this clonotype. This sequence joins TRBV3-1 and TRBJ2-1; D unresolved. Between the trimmed V and J ends, which lost 6 bases and 3 bases, there was a span of 15 bases. The CDR3 runs 15 residues. The germline CDR1 and CDR2 sequences are LGHDT and YNNKEL (reference sequence). The chain's CDR3 is CASRSSWVSYNEQFF. The CDR3 bases are TGTGCCAGCAGGAGTAGCTGGGTTAGCTACAATGAGCAGTTCTTC.

Details on this clonotype: A much larger clone differs from this one at a single base, so this may be a read error. The chain links TRBV4-1 to TRBJ1-5; D is undetermined. Germline V CDR1 and CDR2: MGHRA, YSYEKL. The length of the CDR3 is 13 residues. The V end was cut by 4 bases, the J end by 6 bases, with 10 bases between. The CDR3 reads CASSLSESQPQHF. The CDR3 DNA follows: TGCGCCAGCAGCCTCAGCGAGTCTCAGCCCCAGCATTTT.

This clonotype has just a few counts. V gene TRBV12-3 or TRBV12-4 combines with J gene TRBJ1-1; D uncertain. The CDR3 is made up of 17 amino acids. Trimming shortened V by 3 bases and J by 0 bases, and 17 bases separated the two germline ends. The DNA of the CDR3 is TGTGCCAGCAGTTTGCCCCCCTGGAGATTAATGAACACTGAAGCTTTCTTT. This codes for CASSLPPWRLMNTEAFF.

This clonotype was found many times. The chain is built from TRBV12-3 or TRBV12-4 and TRBJ2-1; 8 nucleotides agree with TRBD2. The CDR3 totals 15 residues. V gave up 3 bases and J gave up 2 bases; unmatched junction bases: 3. The CDR3 here is CASSLGGGTYNEQFF. For the CDR3, the DNA is TGTGCCAGCAGTTTGGGCGGGGGGACCTACAATGAGCAGTTCTTC.